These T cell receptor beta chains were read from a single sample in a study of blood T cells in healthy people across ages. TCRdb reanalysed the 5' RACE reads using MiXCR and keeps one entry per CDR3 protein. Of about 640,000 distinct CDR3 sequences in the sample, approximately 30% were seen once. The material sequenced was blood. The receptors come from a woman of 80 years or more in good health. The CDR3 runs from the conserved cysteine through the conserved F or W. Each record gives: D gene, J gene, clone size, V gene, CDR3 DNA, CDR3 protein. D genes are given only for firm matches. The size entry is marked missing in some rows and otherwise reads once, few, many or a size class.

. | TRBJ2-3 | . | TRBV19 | TGTACCAGTAGTATGGGCCACGGAGGTGGAGATACGCAGTATTTT | CTSSMGHGGGDTQYF
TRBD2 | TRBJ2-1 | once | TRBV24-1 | TGTGCCACCAGTGGAGTAAGCGGGAGTTACAATGAGCAGTTCTTC | CATSGVSGSYNEQFF
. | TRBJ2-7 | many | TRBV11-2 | TGTGCCAGCAGCCATAGCTCCTACGAGCAGTACTTC | CASSHSSYEQYF
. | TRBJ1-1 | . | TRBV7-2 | TGTGCCAGCAGCTCACCGTTTATTGGGAGTAACACTGAAGCTTTCTTT | CASSSPFIGSNTEAFF
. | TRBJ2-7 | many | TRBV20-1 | TGCAGTGCCGTAATCGGGGGTCGAACCTACGAGCAGTACTTC | CSAVIGGRTYEQYF
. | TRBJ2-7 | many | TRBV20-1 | TGCAGTGCTAGAGGTGCAGGGGACGGAAGAACAATCTCCTACGAGCAGTACTTC | CSARGAGDGRTISYEQYF
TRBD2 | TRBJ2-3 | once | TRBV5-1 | TGCGCCAGCAGCTTGGATGCTAGCGGGCTCGGCACAGATACGCAGTATTTT | CASSLDASGLGTDTQYF
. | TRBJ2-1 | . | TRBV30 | TGTGCCTGGAGTGGGGTGGGGGGGCTATACAATGAGCAGTTCTTC | CAWSGVGGLYNEQFF
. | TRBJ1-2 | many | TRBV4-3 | TGCGCCAGCAGCCAAGATGGGACCCCTTACCGCTACACCTTC | CASSQDGTPYRYTF
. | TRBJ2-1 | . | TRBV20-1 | TGCAGTGCTAGAGATGGGGGCAGGCCTTTGAGCTCCTACAATGAGCGGTACTTC | CSARDGGRPLSSYNERYF
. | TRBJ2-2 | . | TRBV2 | TGTGCCAGCAGTTGGAGAAACACCGGGGAGCTGTTTTTT | CASSWRNTGELFF
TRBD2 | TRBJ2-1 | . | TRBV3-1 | TGTGCCAGCAGCCCTCTGCGGGGGTGGGATGAGCAGTTCTTC | CASSPLRGWDEQFF
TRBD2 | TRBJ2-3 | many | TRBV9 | TGTGCCAGCAGCGTAGAAGGAAGGGGGACTAGCGGGAGAAGGCTCACAGATACGCAGTATTTT | CASSVEGRGTSGRRLTDTQYF
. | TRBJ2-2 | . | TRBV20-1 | TGCAGTGCTAGAGAACTGGGGGGATTTACTACCGGGGAGCTGTTTTTT | CSARELGGFTTGELFF
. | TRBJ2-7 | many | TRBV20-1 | TGCAGTGCTGTATCGACCTACGAGCAGTACTTC | CSAVSTYEQYF
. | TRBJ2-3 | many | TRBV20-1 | TGCAGTGCTAGAGATTTTAGCCTCCTTACAGATACGCAGTATTTT | CSARDFSLLTDTQYF
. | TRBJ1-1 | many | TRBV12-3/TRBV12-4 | TGTGCCAGCAAACCAGGACAGTGGAACACTGAAGCTTTCTTT | CASKPGQWNTEAFF
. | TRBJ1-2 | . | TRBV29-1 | TGCAGCGTTGAATATCCAGCGGCTTATGGCTACACCTTC | CSVEYPAAYGYTF
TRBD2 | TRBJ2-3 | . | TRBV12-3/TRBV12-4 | TGTGCCAGCAGTCTGACTAGCGGGAGGTTACATACGCAGTATTTT | CASSLTSGRLHTQYF
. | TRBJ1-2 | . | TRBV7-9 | TGTGCCAGCAGTCCCACAGCCTTTCGACTGAAGTCCTATGGCTACACCTTC | CASSPTAFRLKSYGYTF
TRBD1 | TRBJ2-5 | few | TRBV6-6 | TGTGCCAGCAGTTACCGGGACAGGGTGGAGACCCAGTACTTC | CASSYRDRVETQYF
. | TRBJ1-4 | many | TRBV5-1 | TGCGCCAGCAGCGGGACACCCGTTGGGGGTGCGGAAAAACTGTTTTTT | CASSGTPVGGAEKLFF
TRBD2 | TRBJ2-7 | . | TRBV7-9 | TGTGCCAGCAGCTTACGAGCGGGGGCGTGCGGCGAGCAGTACTTC | CASSLRAGACGEQYF